This TCR beta chain was sequenced during a study of blood T cell repertoires in COVID-19. Study at large: Some COVID-19 samples were acute and others convalescent; all came from the United States, Italy and Spain. Sample material is recorded as cDNA or gDNA derived from T cells, B-cell-depleted T cells, or PBMCs.

Looked up from germline, CDR1 is LGHDT and CDR2 is YNNKEL (reference sequence). The V and J ends lost 2 bases and 10 bases, in that order; junction bases with no gene match: 3. The CDR3 is made up of 14 amino acids. In the authors' workflow: By means of reference gene primer amplification, nucleated cell counts were estimated. This table comes from immunoSEQ multiplex PCR, and its TCRdb copy is limited to in-frame clones, with some not included. V and J calls and clone size are as listed in that table; D and trimming were resolved from the DNA. The sample shows about 210,000 clones, 80% to 85% of them seen only once. While infection was still active, Seattle patients were enrolled and then followed longitudinally.

The chain links TRBV3-1 (or the pseudogene TRBV3-2) to TRBJ1-6; TRBD1 matches 9 bases. This clonotype was obtained from a woman of 80 years or more with COVID-19, enrolled during active disease. What was sequenced was peripheral blood. The CDR3 here is CASSQTGTGSPLHF. As DNA, the CDR3 is TGTGCCAGCAGCCAAACCGGGACAGGGTCACCCCTCCACTTT.